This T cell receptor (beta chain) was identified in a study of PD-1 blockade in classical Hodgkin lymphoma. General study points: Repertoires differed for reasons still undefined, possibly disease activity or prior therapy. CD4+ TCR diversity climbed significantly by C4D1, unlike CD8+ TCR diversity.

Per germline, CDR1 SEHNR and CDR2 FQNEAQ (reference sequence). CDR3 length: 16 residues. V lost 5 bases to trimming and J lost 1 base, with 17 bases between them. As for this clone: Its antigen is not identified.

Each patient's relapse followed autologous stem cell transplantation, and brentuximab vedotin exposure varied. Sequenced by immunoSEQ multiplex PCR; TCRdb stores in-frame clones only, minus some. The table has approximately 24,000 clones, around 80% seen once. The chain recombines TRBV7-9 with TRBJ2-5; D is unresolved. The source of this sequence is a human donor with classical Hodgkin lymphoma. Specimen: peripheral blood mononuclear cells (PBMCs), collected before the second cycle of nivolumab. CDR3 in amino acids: CASSPLETGRQETQYF. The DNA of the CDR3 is TGTGCCAGCAGCCCACTGGAGACTGGCCGCCAAGAGACCCAGTACTTC.